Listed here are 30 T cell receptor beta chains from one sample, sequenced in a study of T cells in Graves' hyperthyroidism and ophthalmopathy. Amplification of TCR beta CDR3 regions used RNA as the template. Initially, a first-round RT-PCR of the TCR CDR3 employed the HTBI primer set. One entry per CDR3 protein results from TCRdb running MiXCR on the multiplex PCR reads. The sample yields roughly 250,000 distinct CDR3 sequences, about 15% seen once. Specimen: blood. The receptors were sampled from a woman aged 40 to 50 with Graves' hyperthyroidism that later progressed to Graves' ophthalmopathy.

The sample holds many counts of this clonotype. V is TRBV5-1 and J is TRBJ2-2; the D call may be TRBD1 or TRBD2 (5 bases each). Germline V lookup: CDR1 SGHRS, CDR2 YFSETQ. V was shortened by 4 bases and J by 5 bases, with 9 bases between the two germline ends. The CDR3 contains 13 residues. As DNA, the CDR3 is TGCGCCAGCAGCGGGACGGTTACCGGGGAGCTGTTTTTT. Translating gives CASSGTVTGELFF.

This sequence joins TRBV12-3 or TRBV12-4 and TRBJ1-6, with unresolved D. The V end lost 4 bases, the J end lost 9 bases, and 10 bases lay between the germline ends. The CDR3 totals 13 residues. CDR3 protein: CASSSREFSPLHF. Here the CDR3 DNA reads TGTGCCAGCAGTTCTCGAGAGTTTTCACCCCTCCACTTT.

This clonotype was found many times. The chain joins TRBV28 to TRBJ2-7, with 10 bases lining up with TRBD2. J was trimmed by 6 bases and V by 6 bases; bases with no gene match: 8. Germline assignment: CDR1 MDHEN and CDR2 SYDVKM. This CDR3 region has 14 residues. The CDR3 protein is CASRGTSEVPEQYF. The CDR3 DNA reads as TGTGCCAGCAGGGGGACTAGCGAAGTCCCCGAGCAGTACTTC. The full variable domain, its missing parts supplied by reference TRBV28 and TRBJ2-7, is DVKVTQSSRYLVKRTGEKVFLECVQDMDHENMFWYRQDPGLGLRLIYFSYDVKMKEKGDIPEGYSVSREKKERFSLILESASTNQTSMYLCASRGTSEVPEQYFGPGTRLTVT.

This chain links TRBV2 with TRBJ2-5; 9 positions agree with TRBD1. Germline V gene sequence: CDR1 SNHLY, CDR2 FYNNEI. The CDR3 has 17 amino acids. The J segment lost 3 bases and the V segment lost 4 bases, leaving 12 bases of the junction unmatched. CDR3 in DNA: TGTGCCAGCAGTGGTCGGGGACAGGGATTGAAAAAAGAGACCCAGTACTTC. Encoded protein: CASSGRGQGLKKETQYF.

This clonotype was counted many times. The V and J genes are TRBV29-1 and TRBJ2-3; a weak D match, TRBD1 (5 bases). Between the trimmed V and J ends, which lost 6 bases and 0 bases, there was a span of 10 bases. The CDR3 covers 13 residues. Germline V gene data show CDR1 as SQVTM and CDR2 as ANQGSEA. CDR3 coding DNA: TGCAGCGTCATCCAGGGTAGCACAGATACGCAGTATTTT. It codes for CSVIQGSTDTQYF.

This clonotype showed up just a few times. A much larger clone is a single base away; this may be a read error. The CDR3 coding sequence is TGCAGGGCCCTCGGGTACAATGAGCAGTACTTC. The encoded protein is CRALGYNEQYF. This rearrangement joins TRBV20-1 to TRBJ2-1; D unresolved. The J call may be wrong; the DNA end is better matched by TRBJ2-7. The germline V gene has CDR1 DFQATT and CDR2 SNEGSKA (reference sequence). CDR3 size: 11 residues.

DNA for the CDR3: TGTGCCAGTACCCCCGGTTCCGGGGAGCTGTTTTTT. Protein product: CASTPGSGELFF. V usage is TRBV19 and J usage is TRBJ2-2, with D hard to call. The germline CDR1 and CDR2 sequences are LNHDA and SQIVND (reference sequence). The CDR3 length is 12 residues. Trimming shortened V by 7 bases and J by 6 bases, and 9 bases separated the two germline ends.

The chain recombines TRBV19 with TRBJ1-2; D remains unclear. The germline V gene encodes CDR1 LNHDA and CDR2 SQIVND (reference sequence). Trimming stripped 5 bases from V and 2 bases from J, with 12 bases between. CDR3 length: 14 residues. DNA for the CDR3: TGTGCCAGTAGTTTGACTCTTAGAAACTATGGCTACACCTTC. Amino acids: CASSLTLRNYGYTF.

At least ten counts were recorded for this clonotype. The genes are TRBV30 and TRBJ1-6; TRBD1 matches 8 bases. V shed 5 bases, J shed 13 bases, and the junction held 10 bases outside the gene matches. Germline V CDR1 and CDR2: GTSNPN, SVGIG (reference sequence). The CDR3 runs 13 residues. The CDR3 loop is CAWAGDRRTPLHF. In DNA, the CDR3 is TGTGCCTGGGCCGGGGACAGGCGCACCCCCCTCCACTTT.

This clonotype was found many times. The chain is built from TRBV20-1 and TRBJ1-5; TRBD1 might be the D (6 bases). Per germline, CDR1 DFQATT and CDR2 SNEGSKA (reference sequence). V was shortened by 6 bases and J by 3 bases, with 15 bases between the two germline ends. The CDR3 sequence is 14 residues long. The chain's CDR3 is CSAKLGGANQPQHF. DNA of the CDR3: TGCAGTGCAAAGTTGGGGGGCGCCAATCAGCCCCAGCATTTT.

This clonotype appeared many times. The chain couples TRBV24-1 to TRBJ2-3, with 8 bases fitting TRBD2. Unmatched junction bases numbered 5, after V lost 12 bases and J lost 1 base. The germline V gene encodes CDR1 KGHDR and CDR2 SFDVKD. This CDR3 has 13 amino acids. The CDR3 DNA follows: TGTGCCTCCGGGACTAGTGGCACAGATACGCAGTATTTT. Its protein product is CASGTSGTDTQYF.

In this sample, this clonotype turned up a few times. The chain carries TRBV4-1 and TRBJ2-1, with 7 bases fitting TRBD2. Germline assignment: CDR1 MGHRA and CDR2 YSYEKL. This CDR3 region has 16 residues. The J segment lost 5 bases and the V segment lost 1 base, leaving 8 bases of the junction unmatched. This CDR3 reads CASSQGPGRQNNEQFF. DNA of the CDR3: TGCGCCAGCAGCCAAGGTCCCGGGAGGCAAAACAATGAGCAGTTCTTC.

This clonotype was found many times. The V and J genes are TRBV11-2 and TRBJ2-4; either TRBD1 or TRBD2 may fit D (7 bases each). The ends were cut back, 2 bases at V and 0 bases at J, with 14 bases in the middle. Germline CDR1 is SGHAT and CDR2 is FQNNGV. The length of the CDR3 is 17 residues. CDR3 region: CASSLPRGGKAKNIQYF. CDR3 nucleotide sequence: TGTGCCAGCAGCTTACCCAGGGGGGGAAAAGCCAAAAACATTCAGTACTTC.

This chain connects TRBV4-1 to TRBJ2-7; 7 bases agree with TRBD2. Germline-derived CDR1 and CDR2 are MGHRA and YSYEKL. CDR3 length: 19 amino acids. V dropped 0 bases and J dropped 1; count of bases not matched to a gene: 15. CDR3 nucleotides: TGCGCCAGCAGCCAAGATCTCGTGGAAACGGCGGGAGCTTCCTACGAGCAGTACTTC. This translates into CASSQDLVETAGASYEQYF.

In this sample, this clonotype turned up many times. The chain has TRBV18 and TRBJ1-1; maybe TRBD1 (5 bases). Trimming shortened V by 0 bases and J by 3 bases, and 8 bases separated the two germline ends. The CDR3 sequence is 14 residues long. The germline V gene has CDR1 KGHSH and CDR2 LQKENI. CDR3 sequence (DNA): TGTGCCAGCTCACCACCTTGGGGGGACACTGAAGCTTTCTTT. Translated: CASSPPWGDTEAFF. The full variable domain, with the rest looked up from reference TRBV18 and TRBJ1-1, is NAGVMQNPRHLVRRRGQEARLRCSPMKGHSHVYWYRQLPEEGLKFMVYLQKENIIDESGMPKERFSAEFPKEGPSILRIQQVVRGDSAAYFCASSPPWGDTEAFFGQGTRLTVV.

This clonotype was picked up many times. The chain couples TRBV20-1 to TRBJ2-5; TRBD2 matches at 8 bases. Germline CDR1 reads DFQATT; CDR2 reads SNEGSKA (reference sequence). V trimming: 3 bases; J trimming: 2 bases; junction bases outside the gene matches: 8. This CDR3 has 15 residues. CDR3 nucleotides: TGCAGTGCTAGCGGTCTAGCGGGCCTACAAGAGACCCAGTACTTC. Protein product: CSASGLAGLQETQYF.

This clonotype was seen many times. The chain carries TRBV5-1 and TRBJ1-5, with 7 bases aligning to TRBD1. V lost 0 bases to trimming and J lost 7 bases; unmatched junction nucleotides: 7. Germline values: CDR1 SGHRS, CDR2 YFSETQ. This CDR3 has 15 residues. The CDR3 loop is CASSLGGGAGQPQHF. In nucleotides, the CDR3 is TGCGCCAGCAGCTTGGGAGGGGGCGCAGGACAGCCCCAGCATTTT.

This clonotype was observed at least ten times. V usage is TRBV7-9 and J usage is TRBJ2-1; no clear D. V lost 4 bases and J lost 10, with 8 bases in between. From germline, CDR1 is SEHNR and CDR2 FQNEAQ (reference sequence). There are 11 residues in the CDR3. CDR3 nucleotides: TGTGCCAGCAGCTCAGATCTCGAGCAGTTCTTC. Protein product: CASSSDLEQFF.

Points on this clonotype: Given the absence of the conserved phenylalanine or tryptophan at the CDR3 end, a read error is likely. The CDR3 spells CASSLGLTSTDTQYY. The CDR3 DNA follows: TGTGCCAGCAGCTTGGGGCTTACTAGCACAGATACGCAGTATTAT. The chain is built from TRBV13 and TRBJ2-3; tentatively, D is TRBD1 (5 bases). V lost 3 bases to trimming and J lost 0 bases, with 10 bases between them. In germline, CDR1 is PRHDT, CDR2 FYEKMQ (reference sequence). The CDR3 is 15 amino acids.

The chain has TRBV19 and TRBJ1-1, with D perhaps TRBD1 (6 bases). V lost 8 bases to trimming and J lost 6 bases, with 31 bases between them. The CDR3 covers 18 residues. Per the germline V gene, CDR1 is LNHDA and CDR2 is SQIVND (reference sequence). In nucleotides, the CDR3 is TGTGCCAGTCACTACCCCACGAAGGGACGAAGGGGGGACGCTGAAGCTTTCTTT. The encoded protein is CASHYPTKGRRGDAEAFF.

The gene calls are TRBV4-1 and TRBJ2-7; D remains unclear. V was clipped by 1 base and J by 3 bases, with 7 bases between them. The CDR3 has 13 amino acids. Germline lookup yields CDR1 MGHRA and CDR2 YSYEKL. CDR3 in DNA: TGCGCCAGCAGCCAAGGGCCCCTCTACGAGCAGTACTTC. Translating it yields CASSQGPLYEQYF.

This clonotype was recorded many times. The CDR3 loop is CASSPMEGGETQYF. For the CDR3, the DNA is TGTGCCAGCAGTCCTATGGAGGGTGGAGAGACCCAGTACTTC. The V and J genes are TRBV2 and TRBJ2-5, with D maybe TRBD2 (6 bases). Germline V gives CDR1 SNHLY, CDR2 FYNNEI. Trimming removed 5 bases from V and 4 bases from J, with 14 bases in between. CDR3 length: 14 residues.

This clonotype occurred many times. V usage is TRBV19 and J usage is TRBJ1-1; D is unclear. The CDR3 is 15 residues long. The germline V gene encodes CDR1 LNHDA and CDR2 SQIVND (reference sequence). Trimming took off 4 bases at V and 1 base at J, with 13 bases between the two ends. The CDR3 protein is CASSTIPFWNTEAFF. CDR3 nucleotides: TGTGCCAGTAGTACCATCCCCTTCTGGAACACTGAAGCTTTCTTT.

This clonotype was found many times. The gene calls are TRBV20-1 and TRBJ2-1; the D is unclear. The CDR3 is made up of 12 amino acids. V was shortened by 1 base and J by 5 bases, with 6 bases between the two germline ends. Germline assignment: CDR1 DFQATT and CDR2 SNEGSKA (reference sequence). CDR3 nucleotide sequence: TGCAGTGCTAGAGCCGACCACAATGAGCAGTTCTTC. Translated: CSARADHNEQFF.

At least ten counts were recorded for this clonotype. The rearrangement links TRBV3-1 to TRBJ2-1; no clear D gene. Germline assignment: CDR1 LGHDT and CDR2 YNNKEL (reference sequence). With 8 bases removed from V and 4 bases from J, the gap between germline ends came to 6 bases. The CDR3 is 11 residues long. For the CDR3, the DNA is TGTGCCAGCGTAGGATACAATGAGCAGTTCTTC. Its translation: CASVGYNEQFF.

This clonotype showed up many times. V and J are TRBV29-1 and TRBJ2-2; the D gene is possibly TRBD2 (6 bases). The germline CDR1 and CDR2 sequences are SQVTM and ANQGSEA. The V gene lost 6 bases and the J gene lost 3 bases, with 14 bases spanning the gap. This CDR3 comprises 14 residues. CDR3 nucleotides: TGCAGCGTGACTAGGGCAGCGGACACCGGGGAGCTGTTTTTT. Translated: CSVTRAADTGELFF.

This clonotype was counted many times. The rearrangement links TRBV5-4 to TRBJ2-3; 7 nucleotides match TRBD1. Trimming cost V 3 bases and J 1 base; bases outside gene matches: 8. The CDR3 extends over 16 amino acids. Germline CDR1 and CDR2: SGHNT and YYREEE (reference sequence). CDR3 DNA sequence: TGTGCCAGCAGCTGGGGACAGTCAAGGGGCACAGATACGCAGTATTTT. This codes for CASSWGQSRGTDTQYF.

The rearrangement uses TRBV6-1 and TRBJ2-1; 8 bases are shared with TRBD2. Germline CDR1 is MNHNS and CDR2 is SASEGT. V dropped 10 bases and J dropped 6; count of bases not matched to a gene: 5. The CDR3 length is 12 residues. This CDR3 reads CATRAGVNEQFF. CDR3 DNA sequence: TGTGCCACACGAGCGGGAGTCAATGAGCAGTTCTTC.

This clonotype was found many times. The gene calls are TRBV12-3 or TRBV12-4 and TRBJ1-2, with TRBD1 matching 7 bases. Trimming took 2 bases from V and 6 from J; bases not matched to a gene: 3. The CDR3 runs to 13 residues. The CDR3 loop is CASSLRDSHGYTF. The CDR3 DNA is TGTGCCAGCAGTTTAAGGGACAGTCATGGCTACACCTTC.

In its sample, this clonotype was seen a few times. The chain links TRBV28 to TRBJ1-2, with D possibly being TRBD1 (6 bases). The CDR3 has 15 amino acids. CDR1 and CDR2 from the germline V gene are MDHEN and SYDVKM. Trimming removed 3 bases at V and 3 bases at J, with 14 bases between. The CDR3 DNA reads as TGTGCCAGCAGTTTCCGGAACACAGGGTACTATGGCTACACCTTC. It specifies CASSFRNTGYYGYTF.